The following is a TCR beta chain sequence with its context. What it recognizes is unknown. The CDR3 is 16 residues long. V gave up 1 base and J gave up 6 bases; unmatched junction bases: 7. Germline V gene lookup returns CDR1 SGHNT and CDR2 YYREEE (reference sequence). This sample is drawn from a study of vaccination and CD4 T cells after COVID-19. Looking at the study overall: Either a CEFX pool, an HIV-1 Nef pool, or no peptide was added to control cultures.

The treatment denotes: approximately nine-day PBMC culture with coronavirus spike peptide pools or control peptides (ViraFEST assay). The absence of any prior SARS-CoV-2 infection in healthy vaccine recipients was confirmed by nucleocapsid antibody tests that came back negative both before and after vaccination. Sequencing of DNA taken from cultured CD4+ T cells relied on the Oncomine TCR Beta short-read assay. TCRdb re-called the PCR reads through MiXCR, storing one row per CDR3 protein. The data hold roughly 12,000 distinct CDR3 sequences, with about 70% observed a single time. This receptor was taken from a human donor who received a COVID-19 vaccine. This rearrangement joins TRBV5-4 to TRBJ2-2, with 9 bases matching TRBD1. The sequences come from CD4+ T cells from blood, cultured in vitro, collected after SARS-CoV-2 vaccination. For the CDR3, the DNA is TGTGCCAGCAGCTTGAACAGGGGGCTTGAACCCGGGGAGCTGTTTTTT. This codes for CASSLNRGLEPGELFF.